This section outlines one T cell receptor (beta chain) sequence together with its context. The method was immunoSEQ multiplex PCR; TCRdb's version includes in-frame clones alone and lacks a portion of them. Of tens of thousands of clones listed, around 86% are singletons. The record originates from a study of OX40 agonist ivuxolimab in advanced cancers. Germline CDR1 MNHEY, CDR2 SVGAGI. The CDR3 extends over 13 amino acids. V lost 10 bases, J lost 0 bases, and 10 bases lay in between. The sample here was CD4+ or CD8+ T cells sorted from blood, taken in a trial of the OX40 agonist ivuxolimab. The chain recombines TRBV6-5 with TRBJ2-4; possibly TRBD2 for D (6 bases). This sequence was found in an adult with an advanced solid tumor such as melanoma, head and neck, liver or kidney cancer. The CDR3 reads CATRDLAKNIQYF. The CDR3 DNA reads TGTGCCACCCGGGACTTAGCCAAAAACATTCAGTACTTC.